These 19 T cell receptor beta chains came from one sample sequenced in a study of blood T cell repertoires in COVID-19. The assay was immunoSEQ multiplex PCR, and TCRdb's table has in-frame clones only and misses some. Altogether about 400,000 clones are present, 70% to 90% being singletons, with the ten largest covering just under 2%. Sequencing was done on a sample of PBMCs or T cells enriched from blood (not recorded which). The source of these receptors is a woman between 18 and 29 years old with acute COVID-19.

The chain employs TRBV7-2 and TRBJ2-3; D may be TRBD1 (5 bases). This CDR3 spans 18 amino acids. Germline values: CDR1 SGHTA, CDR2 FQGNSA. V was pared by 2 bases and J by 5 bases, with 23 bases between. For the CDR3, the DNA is TGTGCCAGCAGCTTAAAGCCCCAGGGAAACGAAGTTCAAGATACGCAGTATTTT. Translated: CASSLKPQGNEVQDTQYF.

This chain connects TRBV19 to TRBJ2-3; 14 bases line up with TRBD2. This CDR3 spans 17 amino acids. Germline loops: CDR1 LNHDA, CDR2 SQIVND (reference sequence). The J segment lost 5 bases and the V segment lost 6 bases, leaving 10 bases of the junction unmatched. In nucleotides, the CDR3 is TGTGCCAGTAGCAGACTAGCGGGAGGGCCCTCGATAGATACGCAGTATTTT. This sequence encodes CASSRLAGGPSIDTQYF.

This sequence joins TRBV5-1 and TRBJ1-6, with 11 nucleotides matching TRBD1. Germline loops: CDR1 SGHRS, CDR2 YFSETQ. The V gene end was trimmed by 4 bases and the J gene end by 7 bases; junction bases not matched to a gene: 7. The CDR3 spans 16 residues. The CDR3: CASSLRDRGTNSPLHF. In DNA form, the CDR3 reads TGCGCCAGCAGCCTCCGGGACAGGGGGACCAATTCACCCCTCCACTTT.

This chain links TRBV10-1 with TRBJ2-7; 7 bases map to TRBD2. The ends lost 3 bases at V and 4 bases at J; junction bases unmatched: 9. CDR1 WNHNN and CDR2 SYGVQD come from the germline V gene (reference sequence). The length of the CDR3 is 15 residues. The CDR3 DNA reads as TGCGCCAGCAGTGAAGAGGCTAGCGGAGCTTACGAGCAGTACTTC. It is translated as CASSEEASGAYEQYF.

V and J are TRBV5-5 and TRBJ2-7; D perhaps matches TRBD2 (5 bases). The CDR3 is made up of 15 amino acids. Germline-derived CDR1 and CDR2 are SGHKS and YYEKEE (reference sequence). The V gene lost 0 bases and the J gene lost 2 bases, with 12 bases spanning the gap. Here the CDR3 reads CASSLATGSPYEQYF. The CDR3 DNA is TGTGCCAGCAGCTTGGCCACGGGGTCCCCCTACGAGCAGTACTTC.

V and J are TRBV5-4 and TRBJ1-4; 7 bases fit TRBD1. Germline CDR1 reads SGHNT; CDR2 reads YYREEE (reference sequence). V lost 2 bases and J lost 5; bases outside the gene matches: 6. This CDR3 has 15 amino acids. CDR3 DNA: TGTGCCAGCAGCTTCTCCCCACAGGGGAATGAAAAACTGTTTTTT. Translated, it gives CASSFSPQGNEKLFF.

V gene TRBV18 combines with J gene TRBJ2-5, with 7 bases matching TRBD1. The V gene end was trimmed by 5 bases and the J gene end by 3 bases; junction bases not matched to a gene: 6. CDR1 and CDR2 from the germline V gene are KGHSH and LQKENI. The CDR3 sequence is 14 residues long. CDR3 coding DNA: TGTGCCAGCTCAAAGGGACAGACAAAAGAGACCCAGTACTTC. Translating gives CASSKGQTKETQYF.

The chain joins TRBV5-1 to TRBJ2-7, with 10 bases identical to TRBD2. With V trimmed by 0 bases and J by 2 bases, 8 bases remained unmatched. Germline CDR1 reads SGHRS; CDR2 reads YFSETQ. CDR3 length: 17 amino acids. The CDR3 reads CASSLVASGGLTYEQYF. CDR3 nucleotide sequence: TGCGCCAGCAGCTTGGTTGCTAGCGGGGGTCTAACCTACGAGCAGTACTTC.

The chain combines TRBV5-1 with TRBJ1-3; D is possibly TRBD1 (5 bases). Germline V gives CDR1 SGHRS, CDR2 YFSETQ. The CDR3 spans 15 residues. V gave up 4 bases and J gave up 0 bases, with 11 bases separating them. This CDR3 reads CASSPGPSSGNTIYF. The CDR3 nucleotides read TGCGCCAGCAGCCCAGGGCCCAGCTCTGGAAACACCATATATTTT.

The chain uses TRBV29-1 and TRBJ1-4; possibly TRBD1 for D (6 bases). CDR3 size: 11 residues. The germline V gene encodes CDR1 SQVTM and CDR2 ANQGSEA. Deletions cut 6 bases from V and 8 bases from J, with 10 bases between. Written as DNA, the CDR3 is TGCAGCGTCGGAGGACAGGAAAAACTGTTTTTT. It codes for CSVGGQEKLFF.

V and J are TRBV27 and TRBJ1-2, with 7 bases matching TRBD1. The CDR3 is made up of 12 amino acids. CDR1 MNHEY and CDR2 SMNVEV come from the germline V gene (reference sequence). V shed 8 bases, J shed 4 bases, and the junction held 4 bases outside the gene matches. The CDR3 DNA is TGTGCCAGCCGGACAGGTCTCTATGGCTACACCTTC. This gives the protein CASRTGLYGYTF.

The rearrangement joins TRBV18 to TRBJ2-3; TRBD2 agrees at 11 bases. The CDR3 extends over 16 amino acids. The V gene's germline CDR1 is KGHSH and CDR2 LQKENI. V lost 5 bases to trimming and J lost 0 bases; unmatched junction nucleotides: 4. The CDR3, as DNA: TGTGCCAGCTCAGAACTAGCGGGGGCTAGCACAGATACGCAGTATTTT. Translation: CASSELAGASTDTQYF.

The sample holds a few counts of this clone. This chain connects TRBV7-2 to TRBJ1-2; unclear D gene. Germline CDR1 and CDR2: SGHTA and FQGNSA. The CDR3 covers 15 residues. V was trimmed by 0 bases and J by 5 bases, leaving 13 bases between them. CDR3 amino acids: CASSLAASEEYGYTF. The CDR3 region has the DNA TGTGCCAGCAGCTTAGCGGCGTCTGAGGAATATGGCTACACCTTC.

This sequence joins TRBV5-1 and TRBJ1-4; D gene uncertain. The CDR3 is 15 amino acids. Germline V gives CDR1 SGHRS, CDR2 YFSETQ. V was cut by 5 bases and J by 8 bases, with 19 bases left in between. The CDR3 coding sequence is TGCGCCAGCAGACCGCCCGGGAACGAGTACGAAAAACTGTTTTTT. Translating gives CASRPPGNEYEKLFF.

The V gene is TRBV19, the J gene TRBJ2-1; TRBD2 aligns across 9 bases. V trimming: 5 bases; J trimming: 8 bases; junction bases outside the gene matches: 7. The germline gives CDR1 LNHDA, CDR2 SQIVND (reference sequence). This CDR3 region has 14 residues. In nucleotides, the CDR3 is TGTGCCAGTAGTTCGCGGGGGGGTATGTATGAGCAGTTCTTC. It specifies CASSSRGGMYEQFF.

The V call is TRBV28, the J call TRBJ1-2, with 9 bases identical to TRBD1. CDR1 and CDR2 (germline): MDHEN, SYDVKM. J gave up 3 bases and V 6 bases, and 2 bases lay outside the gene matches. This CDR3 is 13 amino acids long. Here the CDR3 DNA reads TGTGCCAGCAGAACAGGGGGCTACTATGGCTACACCTTC. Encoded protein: CASRTGGYYGYTF.

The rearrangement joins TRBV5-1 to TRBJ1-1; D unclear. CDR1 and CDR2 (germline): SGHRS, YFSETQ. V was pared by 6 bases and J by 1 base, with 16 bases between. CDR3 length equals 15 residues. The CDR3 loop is CASTVEGVRNTEAFF. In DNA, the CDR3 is TGCGCCAGCACCGTAGAGGGAGTCCGGAACACTGAAGCTTTCTTT.

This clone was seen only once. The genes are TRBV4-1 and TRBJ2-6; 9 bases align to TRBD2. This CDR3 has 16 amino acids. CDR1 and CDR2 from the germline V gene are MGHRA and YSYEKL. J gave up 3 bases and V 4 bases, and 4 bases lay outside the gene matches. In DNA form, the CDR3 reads TGCGCCAGCAGCCGCGGGGGGGCTTATGGGGCCAACGTCCTGACTTTC. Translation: CASSRGGAYGANVLTF.

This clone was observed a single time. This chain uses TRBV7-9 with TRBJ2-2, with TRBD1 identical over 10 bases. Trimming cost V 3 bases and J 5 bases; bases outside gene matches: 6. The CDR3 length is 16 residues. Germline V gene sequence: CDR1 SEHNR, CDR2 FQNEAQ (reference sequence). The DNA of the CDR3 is TGTGCCAGCAGCTTTGACCGGGACAGGGGTACCGGGGAGCTGTTTTTT. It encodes CASSFDRDRGTGELFF.